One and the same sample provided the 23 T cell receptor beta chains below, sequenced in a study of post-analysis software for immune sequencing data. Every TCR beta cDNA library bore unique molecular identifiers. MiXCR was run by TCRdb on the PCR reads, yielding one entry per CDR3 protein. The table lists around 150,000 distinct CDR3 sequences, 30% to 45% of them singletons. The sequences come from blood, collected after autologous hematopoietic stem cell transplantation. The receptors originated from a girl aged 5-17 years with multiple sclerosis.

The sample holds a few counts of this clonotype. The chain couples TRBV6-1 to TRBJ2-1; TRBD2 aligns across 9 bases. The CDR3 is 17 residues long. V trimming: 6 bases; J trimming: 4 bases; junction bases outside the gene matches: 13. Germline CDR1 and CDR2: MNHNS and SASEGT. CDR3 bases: TGTGCCAGCAGCCACTCCGCGGCGGGAGGGCCGTACAATGAGCAGTTCTTC. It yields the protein CASSHSAAGGPYNEQFF.

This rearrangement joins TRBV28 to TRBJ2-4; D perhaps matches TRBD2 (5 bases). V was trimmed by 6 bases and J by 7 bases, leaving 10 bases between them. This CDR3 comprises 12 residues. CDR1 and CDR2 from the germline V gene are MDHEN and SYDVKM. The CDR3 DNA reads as TGTGCCAGCAGCCTACTAGGGAACATTCAGTACTTC. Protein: CASSLLGNIQYF.

The CDR3 DNA follows: TGCGCCAGCAGCCAAGCCCTCGGGACAGGGGGCTACGAGCAGTACTTC. This sequence encodes CASSQALGTGGYEQYF. The V call is TRBV4-3, the J call TRBJ2-7; 11 positions match TRBD1. With 1 base clipped from V and 3 bases from J, the junction kept 5 bases outside the gene matches. CDR3 length: 16 amino acids. Germline-derived CDR1 and CDR2 are LGHNA and YSLEER.

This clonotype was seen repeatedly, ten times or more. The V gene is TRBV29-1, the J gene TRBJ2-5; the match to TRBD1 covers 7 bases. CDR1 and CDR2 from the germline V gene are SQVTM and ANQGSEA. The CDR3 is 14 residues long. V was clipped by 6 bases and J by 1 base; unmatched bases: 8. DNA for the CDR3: TGCAGCGTCCCTCCCTGGGACAGCCAAGAGACCCAGTACTTC. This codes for CSVPPWDSQETQYF.

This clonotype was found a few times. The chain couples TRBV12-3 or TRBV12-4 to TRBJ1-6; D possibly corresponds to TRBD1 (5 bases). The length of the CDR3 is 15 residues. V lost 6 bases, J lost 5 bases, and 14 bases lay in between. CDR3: CASRLSGPNNSPLHF. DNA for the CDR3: TGTGCCAGCAGGCTCTCGGGACCCAATAATTCACCCCTCCACTTT.

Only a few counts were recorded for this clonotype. The CDR3 sequence is CASSPARTDTQYF. For the CDR3, the DNA is TGTGCCAGCAGCCCCGCCCGCACAGATACGCAGTATTTT. The V and J genes are TRBV3-1 and TRBJ2-3; the D is unclear. Trimming left V 4 bases short and J 1 base short, with 6 bases between. The CDR3 extends over 13 amino acids. Germline V lookup: CDR1 LGHDT, CDR2 YNNKEL (reference sequence).

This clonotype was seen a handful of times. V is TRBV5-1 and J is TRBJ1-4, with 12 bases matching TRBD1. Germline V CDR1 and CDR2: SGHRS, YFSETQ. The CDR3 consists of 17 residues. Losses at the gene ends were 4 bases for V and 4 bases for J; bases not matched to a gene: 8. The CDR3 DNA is TGCGCCAGCAGCCCCGGGACAGGGGGCCATGTTAATGAAAAACTGTTTTTT. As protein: CASSPGTGGHVNEKLFF.

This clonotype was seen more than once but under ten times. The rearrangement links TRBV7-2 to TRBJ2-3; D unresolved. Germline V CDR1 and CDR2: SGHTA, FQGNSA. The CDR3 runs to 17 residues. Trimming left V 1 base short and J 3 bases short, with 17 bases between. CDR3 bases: TGTGCCAGCAGCTTAGTGAGTGTGGCCAAGTCAACAGATACGCAGTATTTT. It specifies CASSLVSVAKSTDTQYF. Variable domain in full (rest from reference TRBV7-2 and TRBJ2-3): GAGVSQSPSNKVTEKGKDVELRCDPISGHTALYWYRQSLGQGLEFLIYFQGNSAPDKSGLPSDRFSAERTGGSVSTLTIQRTQQEDSAVYLCASSLVSVAKSTDTQYFGPGTRLTVL.

CDR3 sequence (DNA): TGCAGCGTCGGGACTAGCGGGTTCTCCTACAATGAGCAGTTCTTC. This translates into CSVGTSGFSYNEQFF. The chain recombines TRBV29-1 with TRBJ2-1, with TRBD2 matching over 12 bases. The V and J ends lost 6 bases and 0 bases, in that order; junction bases with no gene match: 3. Germline values: CDR1 SQVTM, CDR2 ANQGSEA. The CDR3 runs to 15 residues.

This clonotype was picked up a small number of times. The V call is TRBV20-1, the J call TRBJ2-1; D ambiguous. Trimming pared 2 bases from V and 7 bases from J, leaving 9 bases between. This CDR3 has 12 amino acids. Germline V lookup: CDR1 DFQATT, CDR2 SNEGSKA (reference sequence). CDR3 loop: CSARNMANEQFF. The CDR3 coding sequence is TGCAGTGCTAGAAATATGGCTAATGAGCAGTTCTTC.

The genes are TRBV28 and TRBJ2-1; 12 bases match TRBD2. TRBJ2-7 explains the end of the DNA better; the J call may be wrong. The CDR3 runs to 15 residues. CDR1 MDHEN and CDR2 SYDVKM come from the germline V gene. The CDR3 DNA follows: TGTGCCACCAGGACTAGCGGGGACTCCTACAATGAGCAGTACTTC. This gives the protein CATRTSGDSYNEQYF.

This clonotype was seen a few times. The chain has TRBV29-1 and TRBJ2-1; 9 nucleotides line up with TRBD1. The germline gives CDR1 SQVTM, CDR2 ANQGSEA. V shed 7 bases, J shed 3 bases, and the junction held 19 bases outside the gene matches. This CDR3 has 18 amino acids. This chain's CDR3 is CSAQGGQGLHHLYNEQFF. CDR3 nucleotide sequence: TGCAGCGCCCAGGGCGGACAGGGGTTACATCACCTCTACAATGAGCAGTTCTTC.

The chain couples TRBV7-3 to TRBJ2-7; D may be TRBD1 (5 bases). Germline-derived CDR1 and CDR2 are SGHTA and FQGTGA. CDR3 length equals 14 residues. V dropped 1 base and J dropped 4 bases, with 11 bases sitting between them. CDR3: CASSLKGRTYEQYF. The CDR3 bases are TGTGCCAGCAGCTTAAAGGGCAGGACATACGAGCAGTACTTC.

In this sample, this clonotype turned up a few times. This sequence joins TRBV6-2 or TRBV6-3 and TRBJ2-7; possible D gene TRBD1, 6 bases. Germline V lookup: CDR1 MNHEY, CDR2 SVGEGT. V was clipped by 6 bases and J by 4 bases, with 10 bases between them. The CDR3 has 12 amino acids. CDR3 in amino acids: CASSYRVYEQYF. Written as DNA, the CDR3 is TGTGCCAGCAGCTACAGGGTTTACGAGCAGTACTTC.

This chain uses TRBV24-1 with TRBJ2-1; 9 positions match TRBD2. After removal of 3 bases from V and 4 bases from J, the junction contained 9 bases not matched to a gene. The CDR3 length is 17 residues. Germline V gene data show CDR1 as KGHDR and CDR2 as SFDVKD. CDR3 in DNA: TGTGCCACCAGTGATCCCGAGACTAGCGGCCATTACAATGAGCAGTTCTTC. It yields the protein CATSDPETSGHYNEQFF.

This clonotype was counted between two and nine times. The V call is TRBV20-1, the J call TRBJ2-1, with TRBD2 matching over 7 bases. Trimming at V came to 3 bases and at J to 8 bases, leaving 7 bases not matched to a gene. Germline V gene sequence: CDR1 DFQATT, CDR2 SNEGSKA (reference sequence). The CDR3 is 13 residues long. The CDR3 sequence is CSASWGRADEQFF. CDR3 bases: TGCAGTGCTAGTTGGGGGAGGGCCGATGAGCAGTTCTTC.

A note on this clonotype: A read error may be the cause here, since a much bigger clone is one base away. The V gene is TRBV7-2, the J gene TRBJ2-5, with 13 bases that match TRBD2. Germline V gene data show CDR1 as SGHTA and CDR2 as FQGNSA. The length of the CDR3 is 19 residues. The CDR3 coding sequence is TGTGCCGGCAGCGTTCTCCCGGGACTAGCGGGACATTCTCAAGAGACCCAGTACTTC. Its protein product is CAGSVLPGLAGHSQETQYF.

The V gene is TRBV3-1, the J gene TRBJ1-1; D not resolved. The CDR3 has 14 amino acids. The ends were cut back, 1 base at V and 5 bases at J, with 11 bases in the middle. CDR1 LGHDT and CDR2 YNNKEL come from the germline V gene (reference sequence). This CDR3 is CASSQAGRPTEAFF. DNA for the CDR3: TGTGCCAGCAGCCAAGCGGGGAGGCCTACTGAAGCTTTCTTT.

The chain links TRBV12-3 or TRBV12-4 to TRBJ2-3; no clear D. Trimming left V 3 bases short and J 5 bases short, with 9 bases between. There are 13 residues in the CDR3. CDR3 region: CASSFRWGDTQYF. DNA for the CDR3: TGTGCCAGCAGTTTTCGGTGGGGAGATACGCAGTATTTT.

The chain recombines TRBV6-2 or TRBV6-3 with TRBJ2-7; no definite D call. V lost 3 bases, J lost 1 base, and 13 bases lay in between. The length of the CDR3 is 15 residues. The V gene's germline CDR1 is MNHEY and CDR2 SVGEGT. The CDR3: CASSYDGVGSYEQYF. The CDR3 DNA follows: TGTGCCAGCAGTTATGACGGCGTGGGATCCTACGAGCAGTACTTC.

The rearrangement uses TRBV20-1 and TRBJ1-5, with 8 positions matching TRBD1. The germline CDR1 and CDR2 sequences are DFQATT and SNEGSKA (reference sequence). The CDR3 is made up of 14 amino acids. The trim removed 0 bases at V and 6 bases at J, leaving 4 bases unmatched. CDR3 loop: CSARDAQGVQPQHF. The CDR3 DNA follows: TGCAGTGCTAGAGATGCACAGGGGGTTCAGCCCCAGCATTTT.

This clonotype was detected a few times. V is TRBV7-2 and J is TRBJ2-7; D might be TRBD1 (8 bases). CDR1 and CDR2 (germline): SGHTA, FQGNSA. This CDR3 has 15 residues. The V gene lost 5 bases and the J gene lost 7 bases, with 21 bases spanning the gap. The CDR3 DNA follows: TGTGCCAGCAGCAACAGACAGGGGAGGGTGGAAGAGCAGTACTTC. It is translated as CASSNRQGRVEEQYF.

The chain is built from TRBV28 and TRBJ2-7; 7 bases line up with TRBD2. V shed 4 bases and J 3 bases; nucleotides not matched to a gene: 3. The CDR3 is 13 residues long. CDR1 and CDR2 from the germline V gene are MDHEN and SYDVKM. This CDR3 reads CASSSGGGYEQYF. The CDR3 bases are TGTGCCAGCAGTTCCGGCGGGGGCTACGAGCAGTACTTC.